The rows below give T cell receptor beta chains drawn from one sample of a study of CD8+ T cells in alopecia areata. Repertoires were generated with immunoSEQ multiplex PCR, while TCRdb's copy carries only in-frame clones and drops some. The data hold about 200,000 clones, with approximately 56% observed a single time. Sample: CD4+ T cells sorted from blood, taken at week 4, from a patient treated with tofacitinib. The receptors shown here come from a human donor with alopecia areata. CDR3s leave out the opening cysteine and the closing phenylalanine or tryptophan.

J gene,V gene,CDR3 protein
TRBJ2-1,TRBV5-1,ASSLFGTGVNEQF
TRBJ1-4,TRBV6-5,ASRAPAGGEKLF
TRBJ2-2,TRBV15,ATSKGQGRRTGELF
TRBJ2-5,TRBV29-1,SGLGGAQY
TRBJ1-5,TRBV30,AWSVLGVGNQPQH
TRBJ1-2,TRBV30,AWSAVFYGTTNYGYT
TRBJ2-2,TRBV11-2,ASRAPGRVPGELF
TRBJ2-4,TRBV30,AWSVGRGAKNIQY
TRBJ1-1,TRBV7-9,ASSPPRGDRATEAF
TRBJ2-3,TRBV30,AWSWTGGDTQY
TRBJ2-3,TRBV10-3,AISGLVGGTDTQY
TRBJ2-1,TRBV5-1,ASSLADRTYNEQF
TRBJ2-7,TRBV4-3,ASSQDPSLSYEQY
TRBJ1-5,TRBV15,ATSPGQGNQPQH
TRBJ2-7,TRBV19,ASSVMGANEQY
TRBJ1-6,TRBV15,ATSTRGHYNSPLH
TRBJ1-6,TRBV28,ASSSGQGTSPLH
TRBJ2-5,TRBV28,ASSSRIAVVETQY
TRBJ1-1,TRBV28,ASSPTDSNTEAF
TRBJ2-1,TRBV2,ASPYPHRGVTSYNEQF
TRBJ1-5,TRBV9,ASSKGTPNQPQH
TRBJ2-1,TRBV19,ASSYGTGDNEQF
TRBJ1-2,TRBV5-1,ASSLNAGNYGYT
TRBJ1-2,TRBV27,ASSFPGGESA
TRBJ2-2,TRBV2,ASVDFQGGELF